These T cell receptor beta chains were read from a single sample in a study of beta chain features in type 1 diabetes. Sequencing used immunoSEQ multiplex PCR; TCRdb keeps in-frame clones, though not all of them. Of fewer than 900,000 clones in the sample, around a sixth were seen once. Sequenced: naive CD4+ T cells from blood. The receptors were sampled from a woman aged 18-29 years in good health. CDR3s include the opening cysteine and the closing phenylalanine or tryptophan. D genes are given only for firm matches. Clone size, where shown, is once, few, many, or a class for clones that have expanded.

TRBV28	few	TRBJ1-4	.	TGTGCCAGCAGTTCCCCGGGACTCCCGGGTGAAAAACTGTTTTTT	CASSSPGLPGEKLFF
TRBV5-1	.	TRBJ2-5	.	TGCGCCAGCAGACCCCAGGTCCAAGAGACCCAGTACTTC	CASRPQVQETQYF
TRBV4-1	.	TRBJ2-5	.	TGCGCCAGCAGCCAAGGGGCCGCCCAAGAGACCCAGTACTTC	CASSQGAAQETQYF
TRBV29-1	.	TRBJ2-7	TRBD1	TGCAGTGTGACCGGGACAGGTCCCCTCGAGCAGTACTTC	CSVTGTGPLEQYF
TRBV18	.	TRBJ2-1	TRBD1	TGTGCCAGCTCAACACAAGGGACAGGGGGCTTCCATGAGCAGTTCTTC	CASSTQGTGGFHEQFF
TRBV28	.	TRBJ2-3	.	TGTGCCAGCAGTATCCGCACAGATACGCAGTATTTT	CASSIRTDTQYF
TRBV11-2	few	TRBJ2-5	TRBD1	TGTGCCAGCAGACCGGGACAGCAAGAGACCCAGTACTTC	CASRPGQQETQYF
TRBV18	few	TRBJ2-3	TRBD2	TGTGCCAGCTCACCACGGGGCGGGAGTCCAGATACGCAGTATTTT	CASSPRGGSPDTQYF
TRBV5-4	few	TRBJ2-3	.	TGTGCCAGCAGCCAAAAAGAGGGCACAGATACGCAGTATTTT	CASSQKEGTDTQYF
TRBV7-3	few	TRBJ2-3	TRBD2	TGTGCCAGCAGCTTAGGACTAGCGGGGGTCACAGATACGCAGTATTTT	CASSLGLAGVTDTQYF
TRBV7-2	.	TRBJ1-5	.	TGTGCCAGCAGCGAAAGGACAGGCAATCAGCCCCAGCATTTT	CASSERTGNQPQHF
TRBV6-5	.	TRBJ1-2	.	TGTGCCAGCACTCAGACATCGTCGGGGGTCTATGGCTACACCTTC	CASTQTSSGVYGYTF
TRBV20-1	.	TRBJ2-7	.	TGCAGTGCTAGTCGGAGCGAGCAGTACTTC	CSASRSEQYF
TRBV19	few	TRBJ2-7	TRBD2	TGTGCCAGTAGGACTAGCGACACGTACTCCTACGAGCAGTACTTC	CASRTSDTYSYEQYF
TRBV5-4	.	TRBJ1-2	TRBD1	TGTGCCAGCAGCTTGGTGTCAGGGGGGCATGGCTACACCTTC	CASSLVSGGHGYTF
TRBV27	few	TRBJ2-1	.	TGTGCCAGCAGTTTTTGGGGGAATGAGCAGTTCTTC	CASSFWGNEQFF
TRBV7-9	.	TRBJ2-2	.	TGTGCCAGCAGCTTAACAGCTCTTAACACCGGGGAGCTGTTTTTT	CASSLTALNTGELFF
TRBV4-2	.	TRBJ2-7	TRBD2	TGTGCCAGCAGCCAAGTGTTTCGACTAGCGGGAGCCGACGGCGAGCAGTACTTC	CASSQVFRLAGADGEQYF
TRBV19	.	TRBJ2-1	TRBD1	TGTGCCAGTACCCCAAACAGGGGCTCCTACAATGAGCAGTTCTTC	CASTPNRGSYNEQFF
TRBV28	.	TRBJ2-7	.	TGTGCCAGCACCCCGACTGAATTGTCCTACGAGCAGTACTTC	CASTPTELSYEQYF
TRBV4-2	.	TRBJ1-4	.	TGTGCCAGCAGCCAAGTACGTGAAAAACTGTTTTTT	CASSQVREKLFF
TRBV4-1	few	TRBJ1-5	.	TGCGCCAGCAGCCAAGCAGTTAGCAATCAGCCCCAGCATTTT	CASSQAVSNQPQHF
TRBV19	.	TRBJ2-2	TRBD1	TGTGCCAGTAAAGGGGGCGCCGACACCGGGGAGCTGTTTTTT	CASKGGADTGELFF
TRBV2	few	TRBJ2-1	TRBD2	TGTGCCAGCAGTGCAGGACTAGCGTCCTACAATGAGCAGTTCTTC	CASSAGLASYNEQFF
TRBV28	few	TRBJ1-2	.	TGTGCCAGCAGTTTGATCCCGGTCTATGGCTACACCTTC	CASSLIPVYGYTF
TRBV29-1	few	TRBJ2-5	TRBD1	TGCAGCGTCGAGGACAGGGCCCCCCAAGAGACCCAGTACTTC	CSVEDRAPQETQYF
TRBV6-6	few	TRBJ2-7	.	TGTGCCAGCAAAACAGGGCCCTACGAGCAGTACTTC	CASKTGPYEQYF
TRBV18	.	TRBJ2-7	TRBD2	TGTGCCAGCTCACCAAGTAGCGGGACCGAGCAGTACTTC	CASSPSSGTEQYF
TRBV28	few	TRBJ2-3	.	TGTGCCAGCAGTTTTCAGGGACGTGGGCACACAGATACGCAGTATTTT	CASSFQGRGHTDTQYF
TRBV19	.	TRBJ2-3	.	TGTGCCAGTAGTATAGGGGCGCCAGATACGCAGTATTTT	CASSIGAPDTQYF
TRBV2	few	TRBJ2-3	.	TGTGCCAGCCCCAGGGGCGGGAGCACAGATACGCAGTATTTT	CASPRGGSTDTQYF
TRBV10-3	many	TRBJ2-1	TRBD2	TGTGCCATCAGTGAGTGGACTAGCGGGAGCGACGAGCAGTTCTTC	CAISEWTSGSDEQFF
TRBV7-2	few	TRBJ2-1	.	TGTGCCAGCAGAACCAGCGGCTACAATGAGCAGTTCTTC	CASRTSGYNEQFF
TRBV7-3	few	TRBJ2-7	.	TGTGCCAGCAGCTCCGGGACCCACGGGACAAAGCAGTACTTC	CASSSGTHGTKQYF
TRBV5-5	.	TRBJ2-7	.	TGTGCCAGCAGCGTAGCGAGCTCCTACGAGCAGTACTTC	CASSVASSYEQYF
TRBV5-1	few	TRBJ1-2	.	TGCGCCAGCAGCTTGGGAACGGACCTCTGGGGCTACACCTTC	CASSLGTDLWGYTF
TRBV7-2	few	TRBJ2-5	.	TGTGCCAGCAGCTTAGGGGTCGCCGGGAGCTGGGAGACCCAGTACTTC	CASSLGVAGSWETQYF
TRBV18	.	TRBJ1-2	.	TGTGCCAGCTCACCATCAGAAGAGAACTATGGCTACACCTTC	CASSPSEENYGYTF
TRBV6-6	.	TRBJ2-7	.	TGTGCCAGCAGTTTGCAGTACTACGAGCAGTACTTC	CASSLQYYEQYF
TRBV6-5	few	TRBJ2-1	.	TGTGCCAGCAGTTCGGTAGCGCACAATGAGCAGTTCTTC	CASSSVAHNEQFF
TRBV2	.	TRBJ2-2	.	TGTGCCAGCAGTGAGGTCGGGACAAGCACCGGGGAGCTGTTTTTT	CASSEVGTSTGELFF
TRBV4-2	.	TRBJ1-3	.	TGTGCCAGCAGCCAAAGTTCACAAGGTTACTCTGGAAACACCATATATTTT	CASSQSSQGYSGNTIYF
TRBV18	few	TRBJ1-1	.	TGTGCCAGCTCAGACAACCGGGACCACCGTTTTTTCTTT	CASSDNRDHRFFF
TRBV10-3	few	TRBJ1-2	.	TGTGCCATCAGTGAGTCACAGGGAGTCTATGGCTACACCTTC	CAISESQGVYGYTF